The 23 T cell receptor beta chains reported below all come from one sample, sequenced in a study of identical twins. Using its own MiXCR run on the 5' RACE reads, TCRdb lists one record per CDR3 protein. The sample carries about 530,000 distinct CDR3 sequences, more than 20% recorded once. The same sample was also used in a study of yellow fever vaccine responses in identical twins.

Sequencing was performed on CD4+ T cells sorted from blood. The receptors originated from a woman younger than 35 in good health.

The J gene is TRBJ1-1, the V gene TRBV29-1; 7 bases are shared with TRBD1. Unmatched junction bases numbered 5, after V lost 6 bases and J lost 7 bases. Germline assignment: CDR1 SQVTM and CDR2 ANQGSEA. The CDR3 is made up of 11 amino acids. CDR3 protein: CSVGDSSEAFF. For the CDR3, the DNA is TGCAGCGTCGGGGACAGCAGTGAAGCTTTCTTT. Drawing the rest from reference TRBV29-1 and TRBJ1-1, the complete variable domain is SAVISQKPSRDICQRGTSLTIQCQVDSQVTMMFWYRQQPGQSLTLIATANQGSEATYESGFVIDKFPISRPNLTFSTLTVSNMSPEDSSIYLCSVGDSSEAFFGQGTRLTVV.

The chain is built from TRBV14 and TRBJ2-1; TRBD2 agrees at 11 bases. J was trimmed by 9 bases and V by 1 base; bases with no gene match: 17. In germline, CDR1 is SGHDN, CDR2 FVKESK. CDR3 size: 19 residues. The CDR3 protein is CASSQGAVTSGNRRAEQFF. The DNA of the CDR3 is TGTGCCAGCAGCCAAGGAGCCGTGACTAGCGGGAATCGGAGAGCTGAGCAGTTCTTC. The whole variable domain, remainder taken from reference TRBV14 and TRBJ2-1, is EAGVTQFPSHSVIEKGQTVTLRCDPISGHDNLYWYRRVMGKEIKFLLHFVKESKQDESGMPNNRFLAERTGGTYSTLKVQPAELEDSGVYFCASSQGAVTSGNRRAEQFFGPGTRLTVL.

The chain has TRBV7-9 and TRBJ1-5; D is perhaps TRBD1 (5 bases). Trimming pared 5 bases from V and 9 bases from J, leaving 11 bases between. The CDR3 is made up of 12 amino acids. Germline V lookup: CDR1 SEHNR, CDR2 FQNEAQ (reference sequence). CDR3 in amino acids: CASSPNTGPQHF. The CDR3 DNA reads TGTGCCAGCAGCCCCAACACAGGGCCCCAGCATTTT.

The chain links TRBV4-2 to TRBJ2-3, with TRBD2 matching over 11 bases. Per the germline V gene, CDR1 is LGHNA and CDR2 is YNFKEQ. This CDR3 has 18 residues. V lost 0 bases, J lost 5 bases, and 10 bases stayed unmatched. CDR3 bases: TGTGCCAGCAGCCAAGATGGTATAGCGGGGGGGCCAGTAGATACGCAGTATTTT. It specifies CASSQDGIAGGPVDTQYF.

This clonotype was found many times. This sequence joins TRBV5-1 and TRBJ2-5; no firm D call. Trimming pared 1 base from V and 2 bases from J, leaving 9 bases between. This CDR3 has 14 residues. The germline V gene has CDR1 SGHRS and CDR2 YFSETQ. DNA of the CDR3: TGCGCCAGCAGCTTGTGGGCAGGACAAGAGACCCAGTACTTC. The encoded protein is CASSLWAGQETQYF.

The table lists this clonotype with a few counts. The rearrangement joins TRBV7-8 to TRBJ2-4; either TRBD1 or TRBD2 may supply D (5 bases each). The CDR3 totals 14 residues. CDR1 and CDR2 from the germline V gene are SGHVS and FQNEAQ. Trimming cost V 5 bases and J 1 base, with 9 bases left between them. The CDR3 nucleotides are TGTGCCAGCAGCGCAGGGACGGCCAAAAACATTCAGTACTTC. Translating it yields CASSAGTAKNIQYF.

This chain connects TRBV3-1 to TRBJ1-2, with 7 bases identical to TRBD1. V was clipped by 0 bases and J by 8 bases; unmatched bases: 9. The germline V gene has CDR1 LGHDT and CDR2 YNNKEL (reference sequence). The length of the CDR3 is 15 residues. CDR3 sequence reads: CASSQDGDRARGYTF. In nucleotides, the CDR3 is TGTGCCAGCAGCCAAGATGGCGACAGGGCACGGGGCTACACCTTC.

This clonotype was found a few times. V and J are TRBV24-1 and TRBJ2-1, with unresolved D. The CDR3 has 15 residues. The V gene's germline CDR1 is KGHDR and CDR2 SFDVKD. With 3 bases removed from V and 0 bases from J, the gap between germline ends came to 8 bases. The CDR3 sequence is CATSDSTSSYNEQFF. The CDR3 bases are TGTGCCACCAGTGATAGCACGAGCTCCTACAATGAGCAGTTCTTC.

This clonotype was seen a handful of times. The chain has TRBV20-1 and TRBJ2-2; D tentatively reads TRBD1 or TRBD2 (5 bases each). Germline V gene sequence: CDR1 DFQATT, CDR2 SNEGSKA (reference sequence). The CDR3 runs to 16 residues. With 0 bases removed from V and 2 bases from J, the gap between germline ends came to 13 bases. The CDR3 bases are TGCAGTGCTAGAGAAAGAGGGGCCGTTAACACCGGGGAGCTGTTTTTT. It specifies CSARERGAVNTGELFF.

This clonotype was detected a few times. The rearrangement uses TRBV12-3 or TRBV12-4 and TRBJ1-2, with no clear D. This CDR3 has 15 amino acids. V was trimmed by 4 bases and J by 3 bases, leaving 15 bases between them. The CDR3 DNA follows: TGTGCCAGCAGTTCAGTGGCCAGAACGGACTATGGCTACACCTTC. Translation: CASSSVARTDYGYTF.

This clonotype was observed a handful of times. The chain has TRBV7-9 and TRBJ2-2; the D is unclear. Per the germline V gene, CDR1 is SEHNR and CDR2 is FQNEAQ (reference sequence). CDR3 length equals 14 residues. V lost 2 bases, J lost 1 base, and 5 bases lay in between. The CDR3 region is CASSLRKNTGELFF. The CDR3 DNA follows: TGTGCCAGCAGCTTACGGAAGAACACCGGGGAGCTGTTTTTT.

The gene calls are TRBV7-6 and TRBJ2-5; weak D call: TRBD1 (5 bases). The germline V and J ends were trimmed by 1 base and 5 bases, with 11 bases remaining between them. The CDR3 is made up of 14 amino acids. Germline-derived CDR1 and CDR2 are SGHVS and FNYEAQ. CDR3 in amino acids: CASSLGTRSETQYF. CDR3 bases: TGTGCCAGCAGCTTAGGGACACGAAGTGAGACCCAGTACTTC. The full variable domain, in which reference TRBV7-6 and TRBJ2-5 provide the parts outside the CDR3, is GAGVSQSPRYKVTKRGQDVALRCDPISGHVSLYWYRQALGQGPEFLTYFNYEAQQDKSGLPNDRFSAERPEGSISTLTIQRTEQRDSAMYRCASSLGTRSETQYFGPGTRLLVL.

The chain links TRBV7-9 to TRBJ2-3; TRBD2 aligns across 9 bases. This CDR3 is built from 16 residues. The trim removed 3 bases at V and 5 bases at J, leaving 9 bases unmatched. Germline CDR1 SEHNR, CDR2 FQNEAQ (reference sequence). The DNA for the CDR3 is TGTGCCAGCAGCTTTCTGAGCGGGGGGCAGGTAGATACGCAGTATTTT. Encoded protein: CASSFLSGGQVDTQYF.

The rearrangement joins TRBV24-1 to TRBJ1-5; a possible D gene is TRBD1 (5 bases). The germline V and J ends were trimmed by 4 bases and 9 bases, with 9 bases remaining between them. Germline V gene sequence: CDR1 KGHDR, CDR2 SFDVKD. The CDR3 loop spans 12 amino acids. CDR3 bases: TGTGCCACCAGTGAAACAGGTCGGCCCCAGCATTTT. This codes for CATSETGRPQHF.

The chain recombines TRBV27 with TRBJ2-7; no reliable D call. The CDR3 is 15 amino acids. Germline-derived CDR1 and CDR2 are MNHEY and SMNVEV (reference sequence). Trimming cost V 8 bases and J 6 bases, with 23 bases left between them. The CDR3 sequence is CASAHASQGSGEQYF. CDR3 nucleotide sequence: TGTGCCAGCGCACACGCCTCGCAAGGGTCGGGCGAGCAGTACTTC.

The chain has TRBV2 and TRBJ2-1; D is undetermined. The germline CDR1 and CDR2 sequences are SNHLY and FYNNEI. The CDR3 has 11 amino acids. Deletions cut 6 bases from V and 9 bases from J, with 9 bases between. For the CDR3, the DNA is TGTGCCAGCAGGATCATGAGTGAGCAGTTCTTC. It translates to CASRIMSEQFF.

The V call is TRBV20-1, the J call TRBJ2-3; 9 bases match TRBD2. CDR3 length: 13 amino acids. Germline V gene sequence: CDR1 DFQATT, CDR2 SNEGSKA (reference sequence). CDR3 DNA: TGCAGGAGCGGGGGGTCTAGCACAGATACGCAGTATTTT. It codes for CRSGGSSTDTQYF.

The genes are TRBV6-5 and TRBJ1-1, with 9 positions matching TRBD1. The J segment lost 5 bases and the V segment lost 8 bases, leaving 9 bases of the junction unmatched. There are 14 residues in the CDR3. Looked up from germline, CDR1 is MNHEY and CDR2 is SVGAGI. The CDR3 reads CASHYNRGLTEAFF. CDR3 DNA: TGTGCCAGCCATTACAACAGGGGGCTGACTGAAGCTTTCTTT.

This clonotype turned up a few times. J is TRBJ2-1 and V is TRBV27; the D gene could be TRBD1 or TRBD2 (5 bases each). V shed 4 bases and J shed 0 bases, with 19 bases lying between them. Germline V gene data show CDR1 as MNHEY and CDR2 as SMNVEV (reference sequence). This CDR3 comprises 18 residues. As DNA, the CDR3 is TGTGCCAGCAGTTATTCGGCCCGGGACGCCAGCTCCTACAATGAGCAGTTCTTC. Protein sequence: CASSYSARDASSYNEQFF.

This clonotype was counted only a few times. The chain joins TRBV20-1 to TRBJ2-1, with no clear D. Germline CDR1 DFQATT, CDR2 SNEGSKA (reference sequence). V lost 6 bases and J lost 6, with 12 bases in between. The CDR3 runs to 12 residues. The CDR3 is CSAANHFNEQFF. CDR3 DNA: TGCAGTGCGGCTAATCATTTCAATGAGCAGTTCTTC.

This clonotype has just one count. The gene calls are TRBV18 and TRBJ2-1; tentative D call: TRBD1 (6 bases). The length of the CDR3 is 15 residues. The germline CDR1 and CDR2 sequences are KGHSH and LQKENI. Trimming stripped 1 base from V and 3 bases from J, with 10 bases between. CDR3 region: CASSPQDRYYNEQFF. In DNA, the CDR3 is TGTGCCAGCTCACCACAAGACAGGTACTACAATGAGCAGTTCTTC.

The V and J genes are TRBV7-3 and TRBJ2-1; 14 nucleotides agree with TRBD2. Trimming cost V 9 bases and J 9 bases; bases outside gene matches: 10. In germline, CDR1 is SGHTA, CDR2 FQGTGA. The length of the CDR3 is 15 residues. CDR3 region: CASSGTSGSTGEQFF. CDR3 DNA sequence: TGTGCCAGTTCCGGGACTAGCGGGAGTACGGGTGAGCAGTTCTTC.

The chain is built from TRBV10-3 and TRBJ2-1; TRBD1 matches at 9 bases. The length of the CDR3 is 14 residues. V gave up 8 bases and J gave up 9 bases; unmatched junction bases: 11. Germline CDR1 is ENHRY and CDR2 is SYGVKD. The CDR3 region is CAIGKMTGGGEQFF. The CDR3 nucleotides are TGTGCCATCGGGAAAATGACAGGGGGTGGTGAGCAGTTCTTC.